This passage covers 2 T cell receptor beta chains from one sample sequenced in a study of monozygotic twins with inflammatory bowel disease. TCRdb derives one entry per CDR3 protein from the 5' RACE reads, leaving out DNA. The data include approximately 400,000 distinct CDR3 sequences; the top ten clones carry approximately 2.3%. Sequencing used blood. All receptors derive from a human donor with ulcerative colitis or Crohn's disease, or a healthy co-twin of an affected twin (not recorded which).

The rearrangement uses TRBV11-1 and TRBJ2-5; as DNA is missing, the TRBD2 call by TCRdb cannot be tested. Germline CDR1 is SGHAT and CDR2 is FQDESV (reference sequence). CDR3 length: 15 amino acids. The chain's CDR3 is CASRPGLAGEQIQYF.

CDR3 sequence reads: CASSYPEFTSGGNPDTQYF. This chain uses TRBV6-2 or TRBV6-3 with TRBJ2-3; TCRdb picks TRBD2, but there is no DNA to check that call. The CDR3 is 19 residues long. The germline V gene has CDR1 MNHEY and CDR2 SVGEGT.